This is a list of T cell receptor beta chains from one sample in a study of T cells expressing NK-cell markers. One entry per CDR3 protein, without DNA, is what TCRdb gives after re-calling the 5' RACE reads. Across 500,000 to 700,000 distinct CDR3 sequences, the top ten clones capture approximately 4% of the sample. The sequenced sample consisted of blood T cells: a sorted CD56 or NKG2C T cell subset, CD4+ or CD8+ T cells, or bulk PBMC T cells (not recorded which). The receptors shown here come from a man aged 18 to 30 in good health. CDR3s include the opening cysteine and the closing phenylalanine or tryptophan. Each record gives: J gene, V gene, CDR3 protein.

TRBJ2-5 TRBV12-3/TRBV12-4 CASTIAGLRAQYF
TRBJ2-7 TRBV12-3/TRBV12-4 CASSPSLYEQYF
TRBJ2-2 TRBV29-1 CSVGLLAGAGELFF
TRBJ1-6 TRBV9 CASSHGSDNSPLHF
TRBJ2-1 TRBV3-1 CASSQDWGRSSLVFF
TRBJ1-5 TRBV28 CASSVGTGVDQPQHF
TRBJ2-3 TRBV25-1 CASRGRLAGASTDTQYF
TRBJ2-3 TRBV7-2 CASSLRAGSEDTQYF
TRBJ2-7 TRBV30 CAWGTATSEQYF
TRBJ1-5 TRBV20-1 CSAGTGMSQPQHF
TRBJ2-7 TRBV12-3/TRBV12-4 CASTLNGNEQYF
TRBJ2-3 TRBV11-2 CASSWGPGRDTQYF
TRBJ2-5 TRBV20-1 CSARADVRADKETQYF
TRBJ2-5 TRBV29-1 CSVYGRQETQYF
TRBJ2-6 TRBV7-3 CASSLTGGKGANVLTF
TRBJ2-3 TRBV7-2 CASGSATSTDTQYF
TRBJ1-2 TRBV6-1 CASNSGGSDGYTF
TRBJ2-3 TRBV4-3 CASSQLSAGDPDPYF
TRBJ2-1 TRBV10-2 CATQGATYNEQFF
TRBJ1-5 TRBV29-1 CSVATGVGQPQHF
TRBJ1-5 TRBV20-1 CSAEVEGDQPQHF
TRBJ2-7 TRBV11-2 CASSYLAGVVQYF
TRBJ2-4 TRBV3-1 CASSHGGIAKNIQYF
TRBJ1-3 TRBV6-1 CASSGWDSRGQGNTIYF
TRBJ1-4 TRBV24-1 CATSRQPGEKLFF
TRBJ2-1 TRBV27 CASSLKAGEQFF
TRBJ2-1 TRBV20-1 CSARGTLTSGDLRFF
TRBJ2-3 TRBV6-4 CASSDSSQRDTQYF
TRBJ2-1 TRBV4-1 CASSQEAGTSGNEQFF
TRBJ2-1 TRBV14 CASSTLAGTYEQFF
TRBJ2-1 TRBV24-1 CATSESGSSRANEQFF
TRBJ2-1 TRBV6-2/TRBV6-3 CASSYPSGLLDQKSYNEQFF
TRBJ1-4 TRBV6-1 CASSQTGGDEKLFF
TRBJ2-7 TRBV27 CASSLKTGESYEQYF
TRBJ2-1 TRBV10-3 CAISKTSGRDGQFF
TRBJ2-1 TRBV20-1 CSARRGGAMIAGYEQFF
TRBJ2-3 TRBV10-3 CAIRDPRADQTTDTQYF
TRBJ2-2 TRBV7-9 CASTPTDGRGTGELFF
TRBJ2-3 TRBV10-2 CASSEDRGRDTQYF
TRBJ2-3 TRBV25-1 CASSDARRTDTQYF